These 9 T cell receptor beta chains came from one sample sequenced in a study of T-cell reconstitution after alpha-beta-depleted transplantation in children. Unique molecular identifiers were incorporated into the prepared TCRbeta library. Each CDR3 protein is one row after TCRdb ran MiXCR on the PCR reads. Among just over 950,000 distinct CDR3 sequences, about 29% were seen once, and the ten largest hold 28%. Sequences were derived from PBMCs, mostly from graft donor cells, sampled 360 days after TCRalphabeta/CD19-depleted stem cell transplant. These receptors were taken from a boy in the first two years of life who had a stem cell transplant for SCID, so the T cells may come from the graft donor.

The rearrangement joins TRBV4-1 to TRBJ2-3, with D possibly TRBD2 on 7 matching bases. V shed 3 bases and J shed 4 bases, with 17 bases lying between them. This CDR3 is 16 amino acids long. Germline lookup yields CDR1 MGHRA and CDR2 YSYEKL. This CDR3 is CASSHAGALVSDTQYF. CDR3 sequence (DNA): TGCGCCAGCAGCCATGCGGGGGCTCTGGTATCAGATACGCAGTATTTT.

The chain links TRBV29-1 to TRBJ1-2; D perhaps matches TRBD1 (6 bases). CDR1 is SQVTM, CDR2 ANQGSEA, per germline. V was clipped by 4 bases and J by 5 bases, with 23 bases between them. This CDR3 has 16 residues. The CDR3 nucleotides are TGCAGCGTTGCGGGATGGGGGGGCGGCATCCCTTATGGCTACACCTTC. Translation: CSVAGWGGGIPYGYTF.

This chain uses TRBV6-1 with TRBJ2-1, with TRBD1 identical over 7 bases. CDR3 size: 15 residues. The trim removed 8 bases at V and 7 bases at J, leaving 14 bases unmatched. CDR1 and CDR2 from the germline V gene are MNHNS and SASEGT. The DNA of the CDR3 is TGTGCCAGCTCCTTAAACTGGGCAGGGGGTAATGAGCAGTTCTTC. Protein: CASSLNWAGGNEQFF.

This clonotype was observed a few times. The chain joins TRBV10-3 to TRBJ2-6; 8 bases fit TRBD2. In germline, CDR1 is ENHRY, CDR2 SYGVKD. The CDR3 runs 16 residues. The J segment lost 0 bases and the V segment lost 8 bases, leaving 6 bases of the junction unmatched. CDR3 sequence: CAIPGGPLSGANVLTF. The CDR3 region has the DNA TGTGCCATCCCGGGGGGGCCCCTCTCTGGGGCCAACGTCCTGACTTTC.

This chain uses TRBV12-3 or TRBV12-4 with TRBJ2-3; no reliable D call. V was cut by 2 bases and J by 4 bases, with 10 bases left in between. The CDR3 length is 14 residues. The CDR3 coding sequence is TGTGCCAGCAGTTTACCGACACAACCAGATACGCAGTATTTT. Protein: CASSLPTQPDTQYF.

This clonotype has only a few counts. This chain connects TRBV6-2 or TRBV6-3 to TRBJ2-1; D uncertain. The V gene lost 3 bases and the J gene lost 3 bases, with 9 bases spanning the gap. This CDR3 has 14 amino acids. In germline, CDR1 is MNHEY, CDR2 SVGEGT. The CDR3 region has the DNA TGTGCCAGCAGTTATTTGGAAGTCTACAATGAGCAGTTCTTC. It yields the protein CASSYLEVYNEQFF.

V is TRBV5-1 and J is TRBJ2-7; 10 bases fit TRBD1. The germline V gene has CDR1 SGHRS and CDR2 YFSETQ. The CDR3 extends over 15 amino acids. After removal of 5 bases from V and 2 bases from J, the junction contained 7 bases not matched to a gene. The CDR3 bases are TGCGCCAGCAGATGGGGGACAGGGGCGACCTACGAGCAGTACTTC. Translated, it gives CASRWGTGATYEQYF.

V gene TRBV28 combines with J gene TRBJ1-2; 11 bases are shared with TRBD1. The CDR3 sequence is 17 residues long. The V gene end was trimmed by 7 bases and the J gene end by 1 base; junction bases not matched to a gene: 11. Germline V lookup: CDR1 MDHEN, CDR2 SYDVKM. The chain's CDR3 is CASTLWTGGVYNYGYTF. CDR3 nucleotide sequence: TGTGCCAGCACCCTCTGGACAGGGGGCGTCTATAACTATGGCTACACCTTC.

V is TRBV29-1 and J is TRBJ1-1; 7 bases are a match to TRBD1. J was trimmed by 6 bases and V by 7 bases; bases with no gene match: 8. The CDR3 is made up of 12 amino acids. The germline V gene has CDR1 SQVTM and CDR2 ANQGSEA. The CDR3, as DNA: TGCAGCGCTTGGGACAGAGCCCCTGAAGCTTTCTTT. Encoded protein: CSAWDRAPEAFF.